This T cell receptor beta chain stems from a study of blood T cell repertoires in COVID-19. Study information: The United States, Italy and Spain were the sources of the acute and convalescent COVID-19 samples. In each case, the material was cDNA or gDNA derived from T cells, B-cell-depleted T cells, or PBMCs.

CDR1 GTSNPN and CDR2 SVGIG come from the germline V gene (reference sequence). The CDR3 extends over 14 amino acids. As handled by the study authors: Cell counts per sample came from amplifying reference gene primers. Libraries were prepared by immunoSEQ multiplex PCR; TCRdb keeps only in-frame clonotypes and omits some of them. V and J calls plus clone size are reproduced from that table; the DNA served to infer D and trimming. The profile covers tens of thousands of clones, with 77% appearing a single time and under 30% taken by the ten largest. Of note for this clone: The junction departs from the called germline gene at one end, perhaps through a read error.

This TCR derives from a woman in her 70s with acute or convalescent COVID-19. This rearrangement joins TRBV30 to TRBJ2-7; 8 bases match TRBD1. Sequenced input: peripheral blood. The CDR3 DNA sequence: TGTGCCGGGAGGCCCGGGACAGGCAACTACGAGCAGTACTTC. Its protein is CAGRPGTGNYEQYF.